This TCR beta chain was sequenced in a study of shared clonotypes between healthy human individuals. Under the authors' procedure: Filtering differed, since immunoSEQ gave only junction sequences and no quality scores. This table comes from immunoSEQ multiplex PCR, and its TCRdb copy is limited to in-frame clones, with some not included. The DNA was the basis for D and trimming; V, J and clone size are from that table. This table has roughly 1,500,000 clones, less than 99% appearing once. This CDR3 contains 12 residues. Per the germline V gene, CDR1 is SQVTM and CDR2 is ANQGSEA. With 7 bases clipped from V and 6 bases from J, the junction kept 5 bases outside the gene matches.

The J gene is TRBJ2-1, the V gene TRBV29-1; 8 bases are a match to TRBD1. Source material: naive CD4+ T cells sorted from blood. Stated subset: CD45RA+ positively selected. This TCR derives from a young man in good health. The CDR3: CSGRTGPNEQFF. The CDR3 region has the DNA TGCAGCGGACGGACAGGGCCCAATGAGCAGTTCTTC.